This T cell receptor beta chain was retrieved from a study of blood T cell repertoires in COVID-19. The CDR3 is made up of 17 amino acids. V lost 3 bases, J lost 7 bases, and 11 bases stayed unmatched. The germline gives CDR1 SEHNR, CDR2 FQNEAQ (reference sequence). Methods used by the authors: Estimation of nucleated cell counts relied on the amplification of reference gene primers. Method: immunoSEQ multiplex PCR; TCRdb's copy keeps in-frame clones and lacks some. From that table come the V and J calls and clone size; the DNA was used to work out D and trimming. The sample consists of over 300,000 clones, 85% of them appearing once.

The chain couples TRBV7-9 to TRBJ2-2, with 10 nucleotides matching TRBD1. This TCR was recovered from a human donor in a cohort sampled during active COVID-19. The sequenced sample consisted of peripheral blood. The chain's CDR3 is CASSFNRQGAANGELFF. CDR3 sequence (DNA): TGTGCCAGCAGCTTTAATAGACAGGGGGCGGCGAACGGGGAGCTGTTTTTT. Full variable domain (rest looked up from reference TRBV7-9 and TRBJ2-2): DTGVSQNPRHKITKRGQNVTFRCDPISEHNRLYWYRQTLGQGPEFLTYFQNEAQLEKSRLLSDRFSAERPKGSFSTLEIQRTEQGDSAMYLCASSFNRQGAANGELFFGEGSRLTVL.